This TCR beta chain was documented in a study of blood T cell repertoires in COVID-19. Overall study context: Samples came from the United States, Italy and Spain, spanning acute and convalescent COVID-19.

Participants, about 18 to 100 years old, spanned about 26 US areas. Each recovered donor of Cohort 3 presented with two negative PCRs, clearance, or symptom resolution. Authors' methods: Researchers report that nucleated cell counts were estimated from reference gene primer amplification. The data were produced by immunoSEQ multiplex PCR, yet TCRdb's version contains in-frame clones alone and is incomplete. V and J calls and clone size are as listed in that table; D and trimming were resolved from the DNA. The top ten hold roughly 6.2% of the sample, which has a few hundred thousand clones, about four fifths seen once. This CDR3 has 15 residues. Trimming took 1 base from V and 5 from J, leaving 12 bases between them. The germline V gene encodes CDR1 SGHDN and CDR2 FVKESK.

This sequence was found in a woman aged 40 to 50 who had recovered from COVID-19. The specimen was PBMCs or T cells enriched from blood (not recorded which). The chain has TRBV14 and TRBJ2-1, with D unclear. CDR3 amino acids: CASSQGWQVHNEQFF. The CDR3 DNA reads TGTGCCAGCAGCCAAGGTTGGCAGGTTCACAATGAGCAGTTCTTC.